The 17 T cell receptor beta chains presented below share a single source sample, sequenced in a study of T-cell memory formation after mild COVID-19. TCRdb fed the 5' RACE reads into MiXCR, producing one record per CDR3 protein. The sample yields around 500,000 distinct CDR3 sequences, 15% to 20% seen once. Sequencing was carried out using PBMCs or a T cell subset sorted from them (not recorded which). The receptors derive from an adult woman who had mild COVID-19 (a few samples of this study predate the infection). Cell type and time point are not known.

The chain carries TRBV27 and TRBJ2-1; D might be TRBD1 (6 bases). The germline V gene has CDR1 MNHEY and CDR2 SMNVEV (reference sequence). The CDR3 is 13 amino acids. The V gene lost 6 bases and the J gene lost 10 bases, with 16 bases spanning the gap. The CDR3, as DNA: TGTGCCAGCAGCCCCGCCGCCAGGGGCGAGCAGTTCTTC. This gives the protein CASSPAARGEQFF.

The chain combines TRBV7-6 with TRBJ2-4; D unclear. In germline, CDR1 is SGHVS, CDR2 FNYEAQ. The CDR3 totals 14 residues. The V end was cut by 1 base, the J end by 5 bases, with 9 bases between. For the CDR3, the DNA is TGTGCCAGCAGCTTAGGAGGAACCCAAAACATTCAGTACTTC. Amino acid sequence: CASSLGGTQNIQYF.

This rearrangement joins TRBV6-5 to TRBJ2-7, with D tentatively TRBD2 (6 bases). Germline CDR1 and CDR2: MNHEY and SVGAGI. The CDR3 totals 13 residues. V was shortened by 6 bases and J by 4 bases, with 13 bases between the two germline ends. This chain's CDR3 is CASSGGSYYEQYF. For the CDR3, the DNA is TGTGCCAGCAGCGGGGGATCCTATTACGAGCAGTACTTC.

The chain is built from TRBV15 and TRBJ1-5, with D hard to call. The germline V gene has CDR1 LNHNV and CDR2 YYDKDF (reference sequence). The CDR3 loop spans 13 amino acids. Trimming cost V 5 bases and J 4 bases, with 9 bases left between them. The CDR3 protein is CATSPTRNQPQHF. The CDR3 DNA reads as TGTGCCACCAGCCCGACACGGAATCAGCCCCAGCATTTT.

This clonotype was recorded a few times. J is TRBJ1-1 and V is TRBV19; D gene unclear. The V and J ends lost 5 bases and 2 bases respectively, with 9 bases between them. The CDR3 is 13 residues long. The germline CDR1 and CDR2 sequences are LNHDA and SQIVND (reference sequence). As DNA, the CDR3 is TGTGCCAGTAGTGAAATTGGAAACACTGAAGCTTTCTTT. Amino acids: CASSEIGNTEAFF. Looking up the rest from reference TRBV19 and TRBJ1-1 gives the full variable domain: DGGITQSPKYLFRKEGQNVTLSCEQNLNHDAMYWYRQDPGQGLRLIYYSQIVNDFQKGDIAEGYSVSREKKESFPLTVTSAQKNPTAFYLCASSEIGNTEAFFGQGTRLTVV.

This clonotype was counted between two and nine times. V is TRBV5-6 and J is TRBJ2-7; 13 bases match TRBD2. The ends lost 7 bases at V and 7 bases at J; junction bases unmatched: 11. This CDR3 contains 15 residues. Per germline, CDR1 SGHDT and CDR2 YYEEEE. CDR3 DNA: TGTGCCAGCGGAACCGGGACTAGCGGGATGATGGAGCAGTACTTC. It yields the protein CASGTGTSGMMEQYF. Variable domain in full (rest from reference TRBV5-6 and TRBJ2-7): DAGVTQSPTHLIKTRGQQVTLRCSPKSGHDTVSWYQQALGQGPQFIFQYYEEEERQRGNFPDRFSGHQFPNYSSELNVNALLLGDSALYLCASGTGTSGMMEQYFGPGTRLTVT.

The sample holds many counts of this clonotype. V gene TRBV20-1 combines with J gene TRBJ2-5, with 8 bases matching TRBD1. CDR1 and CDR2 from the germline V gene are DFQATT and SNEGSKA (reference sequence). This CDR3 spans 13 amino acids. The ends lost 1 base at V and 5 bases at J; junction bases unmatched: 3. This chain's CDR3 is CSARVQGVETQYF. CDR3 sequence (DNA): TGCAGTGCTAGAGTACAGGGGGTTGAGACCCAGTACTTC.

The rearrangement links TRBV12-3 or TRBV12-4 to TRBJ2-7; 7 bases fit TRBD1. Trimming removed 4 bases from V and 3 bases from J; junction bases left unmatched: 9. The CDR3 extends over 15 amino acids. The DNA of the CDR3 is TGTGCCAGCAGTTCCGGACAGGCGAACTTCTACGAGCAGTACTTC. Protein sequence: CASSSGQANFYEQYF.

This clonotype occurred a few times. V is TRBV27 and J is TRBJ2-3; 12 bases line up with TRBD2. This CDR3 is 16 amino acids long. Trimming took 2 bases from V and 9 from J; bases not matched to a gene: 9. Germline lookup yields CDR1 MNHEY and CDR2 SMNVEV (reference sequence). The CDR3 DNA is TGTGCCAGCAGTTTACGGACTAGCGGGAAAAGAGGAACGCAGTATTTT. Translated, it gives CASSLRTSGKRGTQYF.

This clonotype was seen a few times. V usage is TRBV9 and J usage is TRBJ2-3; 8 bases line up with TRBD2. The trim removed 4 bases at V and 2 bases at J, leaving 9 bases unmatched. CDR1 and CDR2 (germline): SGDLS, YYNGEE. The CDR3 is made up of 16 amino acids. The CDR3 spells CASSLGALAVTDTQYF. Here the CDR3 DNA reads TGTGCCAGCAGCCTCGGAGCACTAGCGGTCACAGATACGCAGTATTTT.

This clonotype was counted only a few times. The rearrangement joins TRBV24-1 to TRBJ1-2, with D unresolved. The V gene lost 4 bases and the J gene lost 2 bases, with 10 bases spanning the gap. Germline loops: CDR1 KGHDR, CDR2 SFDVKD. This CDR3 contains 14 residues. The CDR3 nucleotides read TGTGCCACCAGTGACTTTCAGGCGAACTATGGCTACACCTTC. Protein: CATSDFQANYGYTF.

The chain has TRBV11-2 and TRBJ2-1, with D perhaps matching TRBD1 or TRBD2 (5 bases each). Germline CDR1 SGHAT, CDR2 FQNNGV. V was pared by 1 base and J by 6 bases, with 10 bases between. This CDR3 has 14 amino acids. Here the CDR3 reads CASSLVRGANEQFF. CDR3 sequence (DNA): TGTGCCAGCAGCTTAGTAAGGGGAGCCAATGAGCAGTTCTTC.

The chain links TRBV3-1 to TRBJ2-1; D perhaps matches TRBD2 (7 bases). The CDR3 consists of 15 residues. Trimming left V 7 bases short and J 2 bases short, with 15 bases between. The germline gives CDR1 LGHDT, CDR2 YNNKEL (reference sequence). The CDR3 loop is CASTLGGPAYNEQFF. The CDR3 DNA is TGTGCCAGCACCCTCGGGGGGCCTGCCTACAATGAGCAGTTCTTC.

CDR3 coding DNA: TGCAGCGTTTTTAGCGGGATGTCTGCCAATGAGCAGTTCTTC. Translating gives CSVFSGMSANEQFF. The chain joins TRBV29-1 to TRBJ2-1, with 8 bases lining up with TRBD2. Germline CDR1 reads SQVTM; CDR2 reads ANQGSEA. The CDR3 length is 14 residues. Unmatched junction bases numbered 9, after V lost 5 bases and J lost 6 bases.

This clonotype was detected a few times. V and J are TRBV24-1 and TRBJ2-3; D call uncertain. The germline gives CDR1 KGHDR, CDR2 SFDVKD. The V end lost 2 bases, the J end lost 14 bases, and 13 bases lay between the germline ends. The CDR3 extends over 12 amino acids. DNA for the CDR3: TGTGCCACCAGTGATTCCGCCCACCCCACGTATTTT. Its translation: CATSDSAHPTYF.

The chain couples TRBV5-1 to TRBJ1-3, with D unresolved. Germline V gives CDR1 SGHRS, CDR2 YFSETQ. CDR3 size: 13 residues. The germline V and J ends were trimmed by 1 base and 4 bases, with 6 bases remaining between them. The CDR3 DNA follows: TGCGCCAGCAGCTTGATACCCGGAAACACCATATATTTT. This gives the protein CASSLIPGNTIYF.

The chain carries TRBV28 and TRBJ2-2; D is ambiguous. Trimming cost V 5 bases and J 7 bases, with 11 bases left between them. Looked up from germline, CDR1 is MDHEN and CDR2 is SYDVKM. This CDR3 comprises 13 residues. The CDR3 loop reads CASSPEWGGELFF. The DNA of the CDR3 is TGTGCCAGCAGTCCGGAATGGGGCGGGGAGCTGTTTTTT.